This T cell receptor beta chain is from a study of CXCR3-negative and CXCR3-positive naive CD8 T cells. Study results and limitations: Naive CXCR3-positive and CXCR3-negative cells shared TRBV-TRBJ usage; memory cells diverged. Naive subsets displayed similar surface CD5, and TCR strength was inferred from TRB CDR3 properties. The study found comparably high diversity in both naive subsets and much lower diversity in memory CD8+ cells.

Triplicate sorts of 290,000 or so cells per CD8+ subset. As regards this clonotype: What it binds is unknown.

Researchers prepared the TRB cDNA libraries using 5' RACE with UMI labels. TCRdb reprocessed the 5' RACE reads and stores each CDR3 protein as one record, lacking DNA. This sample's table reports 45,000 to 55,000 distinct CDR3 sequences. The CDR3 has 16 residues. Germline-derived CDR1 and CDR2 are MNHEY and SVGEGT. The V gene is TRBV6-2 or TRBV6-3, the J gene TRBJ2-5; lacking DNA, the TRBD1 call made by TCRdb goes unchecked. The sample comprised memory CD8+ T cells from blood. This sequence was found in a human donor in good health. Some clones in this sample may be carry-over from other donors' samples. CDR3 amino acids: CASSFLTGQLQETQYF.